The rows below give T cell receptor beta chains drawn from one sample of a study of T cell responses to AZD1222 COVID-19 vaccine. TCRdb's table, derived via immunoSEQ multiplex PCR, lists solely in-frame clones and lacks some. The sample comprises roughly 120,000 clones, approximately 85% of which are singletons, and around 4.4% rests with the top ten. This specimen was peripheral blood, taken 28 days after the second AZD1222 dose. The receptor source for this set is an adult who received the AZD1222 COVID-19 vaccine. CDR3s include the opening cysteine and the closing phenylalanine or tryptophan. The order of the fields is J gene, clone size, V gene, D gene, CDR3 length, CDR3 protein, CDR3 DNA. The D gene is left open where the match is weak. Size values are once, few and many counts, or a class for expanded clones, and some rows have none.

j_call: TRBJ1-6
clone_size: -
v_call: TRBV2
d_call: TRBD1
cdr3_length: 15
cdr3_aa: CASSAQGTGGSPLHF
cdr3_nt: TGTGCCAGCAGCGCCCAGGGGACAGGGGGATCACCCCTCCACTTT

j_call: TRBJ2-2
clone_size: -
v_call: TRBV15
d_call: TRBD1
cdr3_length: 15
cdr3_aa: CATRTDRGPTGELFF
cdr3_nt: TGTGCCACCAGGACGGACAGGGGGCCCACCGGGGAGCTGTTTTTT

j_call: TRBJ1-1
clone_size: -
v_call: TRBV2
d_call: -
cdr3_length: 11
cdr3_aa: CASTLRSEAFF
cdr3_nt: TGTGCCAGCACCTTGAGATCCGAAGCTTTCTTT

j_call: TRBJ1-2
clone_size: -
v_call: TRBV6-5
d_call: -
cdr3_length: 12
cdr3_aa: CASRRTDYGYTF
cdr3_nt: TGTGCCAGCAGGAGGACGGACTATGGCTACACCTTC

j_call: TRBJ1-5
clone_size: -
v_call: TRBV19
d_call: -
cdr3_length: 16
cdr3_aa: CASSMGSASSNQPQHF
cdr3_nt: TGTGCCAGTAGTATGGGTTCAGCAAGTTCCAATCAGCCCCAGCATTTT

j_call: TRBJ2-2
clone_size: -
v_call: TRBV19
d_call: TRBD1
cdr3_length: 14
cdr3_aa: CASKGAPNTGELFF
cdr3_nt: TGTGCCAGTAAGGGGGCACCGAACACCGGGGAGCTGTTTTTT

j_call: TRBJ2-6
clone_size: -
v_call: TRBV3-1/TRBV3-2
d_call: -
cdr3_length: 16
cdr3_aa: CASSQDMGAGANVLTF
cdr3_nt: TGTGCCAGCAGCCAAGATATGGGTGCAGGGGCCAACGTCCTGACTTTC

j_call: TRBJ1-6
clone_size: -
v_call: TRBV5-1
d_call: TRBD1
cdr3_length: 15
cdr3_aa: CASSLEEGANSPLHF
cdr3_nt: TGCGCCAGCAGCTTGGAAGAGGGGGCTAATTCACCCCTCCACTTT

j_call: TRBJ1-1
clone_size: -
v_call: TRBV3-1/TRBV3-2
d_call: -
cdr3_length: 13
cdr3_aa: CASSQVGGTEAFF
cdr3_nt: TGTGCCAGCAGCCAAGTGGGGGGCACTGAAGCTTTCTTT

j_call: TRBJ1-1
clone_size: -
v_call: TRBV5-6
d_call: -
cdr3_length: 16
cdr3_aa: CASSLVGSQMNTEAFF
cdr3_nt: TGTGCCAGCAGCTTGGTCGGGAGTCAGATGAACACTGAAGCTTTCTTT

j_call: TRBJ2-2
clone_size: -
v_call: TRBV3-1/TRBV3-2
d_call: -
cdr3_length: 14
cdr3_aa: CASSQGTAPGELFF
cdr3_nt: TGTGCCAGCAGCCAAGGGACAGCACCCGGGGAGCTGTTTTTT

j_call: TRBJ1-2
clone_size: -
v_call: TRBV5-1
d_call: TRBD1
cdr3_length: 15
cdr3_aa: CASSFGQGANYGYTF
cdr3_nt: TGCGCCAGCAGCTTTGGACAGGGGGCTAACTATGGCTACACCTTC

j_call: TRBJ2-7
clone_size: -
v_call: TRBV30
d_call: -
cdr3_length: 11
cdr3_aa: CAWSPSYEQYF
cdr3_nt: TGTGCCTGGAGCCCAAGCTACGAGCAGTACTTC

j_call: TRBJ1-5
clone_size: -
v_call: TRBV6-1
d_call: -
cdr3_length: 14
cdr3_aa: CASSEQGSNQPQHF
cdr3_nt: TGTGCCAGCAGTGAACAGGGCAGCAATCAGCCCCAGCATTTT

j_call: TRBJ1-4
clone_size: -
v_call: TRBV7-8
d_call: TRBD1
cdr3_length: 15
cdr3_aa: CASSLDRGAFGKLFF
cdr3_nt: TGTGCCAGCAGCTTGGACAGGGGGGCTTTCGGAAAACTGTTTTTT

j_call: TRBJ2-3
clone_size: -
v_call: TRBV24-1
d_call: TRBD1
cdr3_length: 15
cdr3_aa: CATSDPGTGADTQYF
cdr3_nt: TGTGCCACCAGTGATCCCGGGACAGGGGCAGATACGCAGTATTTT

j_call: TRBJ1-6
clone_size: -
v_call: TRBV3-1/TRBV3-2
d_call: -
cdr3_length: 18
cdr3_aa: CASSQGPSGASYNSPLHF
cdr3_nt: TGTGCCAGCAGCCAAGGGCCCTCAGGGGCTTCCTATAATTCACCCCTCCACTTT

j_call: TRBJ2-7
clone_size: -
v_call: TRBV3-1/TRBV3-2
d_call: -
cdr3_length: 14
cdr3_aa: CAIPGKDGLYEQYF
cdr3_nt: TGTGCCATCCCCGGAAAGGACGGACTCTACGAGCAGTACTTC

j_call: TRBJ1-6
clone_size: -
v_call: TRBV28
d_call: -
cdr3_length: 16
cdr3_aa: CASRGVWLDLDSPLHF
cdr3_nt: TGTGCCAGCAGAGGGGTCTGGCTCGATTTAGATTCACCCCTCCACTTT

j_call: TRBJ2-3
clone_size: -
v_call: TRBV7-6
d_call: TRBD2
cdr3_length: 18
cdr3_aa: CASSLEIGAGGPKDTQYF
cdr3_nt: TGTGCCAGCAGCTTAGAAATTGGAGCGGGGGGGCCGAAAGATACGCAGTATTTT

j_call: TRBJ1-1
clone_size: -
v_call: TRBV6-5
d_call: TRBD1
cdr3_length: 15
cdr3_aa: CASRLQGAGGAEAFF
cdr3_nt: TGTGCCAGCAGACTCCAGGGGGCTGGGGGGGCTGAAGCTTTCTTT

j_call: TRBJ1-6
clone_size: -
v_call: TRBV4-1
d_call: TRBD1
cdr3_length: 18
cdr3_aa: CASSQDQGQGAGRSPLHF
cdr3_nt: TGCGCCAGCAGCCAAGATCAGGGACAGGGGGCTGGAAGGTCACCCCTCCACTTT

j_call: TRBJ1-1
clone_size: -
v_call: TRBV11-1
d_call: TRBD1
cdr3_length: 15
cdr3_aa: CASSLADRVGTEAFF
cdr3_nt: TGTGCCAGCAGCTTAGCGGACAGGGTGGGCACTGAAGCTTTCTTT

j_call: TRBJ2-7
clone_size: -
v_call: TRBV18
d_call: -
cdr3_length: 13
cdr3_aa: CASSSSVSYEQYF
cdr3_nt: TGTGCCAGCTCATCTTCCGTTTCCTACGAGCAGTACTTC

j_call: TRBJ1-1
clone_size: -
v_call: TRBV6-5
d_call: -
cdr3_length: 16
cdr3_aa: CASSYSRAGPNTEAFF
cdr3_nt: TGTGCCAGCAGTTACTCGAGAGCAGGACCGAACACTGAAGCTTTCTTT

j_call: TRBJ1-2
clone_size: -
v_call: TRBV7-8
d_call: -
cdr3_length: 12
cdr3_aa: CASSLTWVPGTF
cdr3_nt: TGTGCCAGCAGCTTAACGTGGGTCCCGGGAACCTTC

j_call: TRBJ1-4
clone_size: -
v_call: TRBV6-1
d_call: TRBD1
cdr3_length: 15
cdr3_aa: CASSDRQGWAEKLFF
cdr3_nt: TGTGCCAGCAGTGATAGACAGGGGTGGGCCGAAAAACTGTTTTTT

j_call: TRBJ2-2
clone_size: -
v_call: TRBV28
d_call: TRBD2
cdr3_length: 16
cdr3_aa: CASRGERGGGTGELFF
cdr3_nt: TGTGCCAGCAGAGGGGAACGCGGGGGAGGAACCGGGGAGCTGTTTTTT

j_call: TRBJ2-7
clone_size: -
v_call: TRBV7-2
d_call: -
cdr3_length: 16
cdr3_aa: CASSPNLGASSYEQYF
cdr3_nt: TGTGCCAGCAGCCCTAACCTCGGGGCAAGCTCCTACGAGCAGTACTTC

j_call: TRBJ1-5
clone_size: once
v_call: TRBV5-1
d_call: -
cdr3_length: 15
cdr3_aa: CASSLGPEDNQPQHF
cdr3_nt: TGCGCCAGCAGCTTGGGGCCAGAGGACAATCAGCCCCAGCATTTT

j_call: TRBJ2-7
clone_size: -
v_call: TRBV7-3
d_call: TRBD2
cdr3_length: 17
cdr3_aa: CASSLTPLAGESYEQYF
cdr3_nt: TGTGCCAGCAGCTTAACTCCACTAGCGGGGGAGTCCTACGAGCAGTACTTC

j_call: TRBJ2-3
clone_size: -
v_call: TRBV9
d_call: -
cdr3_length: 14
cdr3_aa: CASSVVGRQDTQYF
cdr3_nt: TGTGCCAGCAGCGTAGTGGGGCGTCAAGATACGCAGTATTTT

j_call: TRBJ1-2
clone_size: few
v_call: TRBV19
d_call: TRBD1
cdr3_length: 15
cdr3_aa: CASSAQGQNYYGYTF
cdr3_nt: TGTGCCAGTAGCGCTCAGGGACAGAACTACTATGGCTACACCTTC

j_call: TRBJ2-7
clone_size: -
v_call: TRBV6-5
d_call: -
cdr3_length: 15
cdr3_aa: CASWPRTGTSYEQYF
cdr3_nt: TGTGCCAGCTGGCCCAGGACGGGAACCTCCTACGAGCAGTACTTC

j_call: TRBJ1-6
clone_size: -
v_call: TRBV6-5
d_call: -
cdr3_length: 14
cdr3_aa: CASRPDWGGSPLHF
cdr3_nt: TGTGCCAGCAGGCCGGACTGGGGCGGTTCACCCCTCCACTTT

j_call: TRBJ2-7
clone_size: -
v_call: TRBV9
d_call: -
cdr3_length: 13
cdr3_aa: CASSPKITYEQYF
cdr3_nt: TGTGCCAGCAGCCCAAAGATCACCTACGAGCAGTACTTC

j_call: TRBJ1-2
clone_size: -
v_call: TRBV6-5
d_call: -
cdr3_length: 15
cdr3_aa: CASSYWGGAEPSYTF
cdr3_nt: TGTGCCAGCAGTTACTGGGGCGGGGCCGAACCCTCCTACACCTTC

j_call: TRBJ2-6
clone_size: -
v_call: TRBV7-2
d_call: -
cdr3_length: 13
cdr3_aa: CASSLLRGNVLTF
cdr3_nt: TGTGCCAGCAGCTTACTCCGGGGCAACGTCCTGACTTTC

j_call: TRBJ1-5
clone_size: few
v_call: TRBV15
d_call: -
cdr3_length: 14
cdr3_aa: CATRGGGAGQPQHF
cdr3_nt: TGTGCCACCAGAGGCGGGGGGGCTGGTCAGCCCCAGCATTTT

j_call: TRBJ2-2
clone_size: -
v_call: TRBV27
d_call: TRBD2
cdr3_length: 17
cdr3_aa: CASRTTRLAGTTGELFF
cdr3_nt: TGTGCCAGCAGAACCACTCGACTAGCGGGGACCACCGGGGAGCTGTTTTTT

j_call: TRBJ1-3
clone_size: -
v_call: TRBV5-1
d_call: TRBD1
cdr3_length: 16
cdr3_aa: CASSLKGGETGNTIYF
cdr3_nt: TGCGCCAGCAGCTTGAAAGGGGGCGAAACTGGAAACACCATATATTTT

j_call: TRBJ2-3
clone_size: -
v_call: TRBV7-9
d_call: TRBD2
cdr3_length: 15
cdr3_aa: CASSFDYGGGDTQYF
cdr3_nt: TGTGCCAGCAGCTTTGACTACGGCGGGGGAGATACGCAGTATTTT

j_call: TRBJ1-1
clone_size: -
v_call: TRBV7-9
d_call: -
cdr3_length: 13
cdr3_aa: CASSPASNTEAFF
cdr3_nt: TGTGCCAGCAGCCCCGCCTCGAACACTGAAGCTTTCTTT

j_call: TRBJ1-3
clone_size: -
v_call: TRBV10-3
d_call: -
cdr3_length: 14
cdr3_aa: CAISPGGSGNTIYF
cdr3_nt: TGTGCCATCAGTCCAGGTGGCTCTGGAAACACCATATATTTT

j_call: TRBJ2-1
clone_size: -
v_call: TRBV3-1/TRBV3-2
d_call: TRBD1
cdr3_length: 15
cdr3_aa: CASSQTGGSYNEQFF
cdr3_nt: TGTGCCAGCAGCCAGACAGGGGGCAGCTACAATGAGCAGTTCTTC

j_call: TRBJ1-5
clone_size: few
v_call: TRBV19
d_call: -
cdr3_length: 15
cdr3_aa: CASSIESGVGQPQHF
cdr3_nt: TGTGCCAGTAGTATAGAGTCCGGGGTTGGTCAGCCCCAGCATTTT

j_call: TRBJ2-3
clone_size: -
v_call: TRBV9
d_call: -
cdr3_length: 15
cdr3_aa: CASSVRSEVADTQYF
cdr3_nt: TGTGCCAGCAGCGTAAGGTCTGAGGTCGCAGATACGCAGTATTTT